This record looks at one T cell receptor beta chain sequence and its context. The target of this receptor is not known. Nothing much larger sits one base from this clone, and base qualities are not available. CDR1 MNHNS and CDR2 SASEGT were looked up in the germline V gene. From V the trimming removes 4 bases and from J it removes 2 bases, while the gene matches leave 10 bases of the junction unaccounted for. The CDR3 runs 18 residues from the cysteine to the phenylalanine. Only the CDR3 part of the read is kept: 54 bases, read in frame from the first base. This sample is drawn from a study of T cell changes during pregnancy in multiple sclerosis (dated by TCRdb to between 2018 and 2021). Study-wide context: In women with multiple sclerosis, the researchers looked at how the T cell repertoire shifted as pregnancy progressed.

Libraries were built with the immunoSEQ multiplex PCR assay. In TCRdb, the immuneACCESS table is reduced to in-frame sequences with V and J assigned. These tables do not hold every clone; where another copy was compared, an unresolved V gene accounts for under half, and the others remain unexplained. The table for this sample lists about 60,000 clones; 80% to 95% of them were counted only once. 5.5% to 7% of the sample comes from the top ten. Specimen: peripheral blood, collected in the third trimester of pregnancy. This TCR was recovered from a female donor in good health, enrolled as a control in a pregnancy study. The chain links TRBV6-1 with TRBJ1-6, with 8 bases matching TRBD1. The DNA sequence is given as TGTGCCAGCAGTGGAGGACAGGGCCGTGCTACCTATAATTCACCCCTCCACTTT. It translates as CASSGGQGRATYNSPLHF.